These 10 T cell receptor beta chains originate from one sample sequenced in a study of blood T cell repertoires in COVID-19. This table comes from immunoSEQ multiplex PCR, and its TCRdb copy is limited to in-frame clones, with some not included. The table includes about 190,000 clones, roughly 78% detected once. The specimen was peripheral blood. These TCRs come from a woman of 80 years or more with active or convalescent COVID-19.

The V gene is TRBV6-1, the J gene TRBJ2-1; TRBD1 aligns across 9 bases. CDR1 and CDR2 from the germline V gene are MNHNS and SASEGT. With 5 bases clipped from V and 5 bases from J, the junction kept 7 bases outside the gene matches. The CDR3 loop spans 15 amino acids. The CDR3 here is CASSKGTGLNNEQFF. CDR3 sequence (DNA): TGTGCCAGCAGTAAAGGGACAGGGCTTAACAATGAGCAGTTCTTC.

This clone turned up a few times. V gene TRBV19 combines with J gene TRBJ1-6; D is unclear. CDR3 length equals 13 residues. Germline values: CDR1 LNHDA, CDR2 SQIVND (reference sequence). V gave up 7 bases and J gave up 10 bases, with 14 bases separating them. CDR3 in amino acids: CASIPGAGSPLHF. The DNA of the CDR3 is TGTGCCAGTATTCCTGGAGCGGGGTCACCCCTCCACTTT.

The count of this clone is one. This sequence joins TRBV9 and TRBJ1-2, with 11 bases fitting TRBD1. CDR3 size: 16 residues. Looked up from germline, CDR1 is SGDLS and CDR2 is YYNGEE. With 1 base clipped from V and 4 bases from J, the junction kept 6 bases outside the gene matches. The CDR3 protein is CASSVTLGTGGYGYTF. CDR3 bases: TGTGCCAGCAGCGTAACGCTCGGGACAGGGGGCTATGGCTACACCTTC.

V is TRBV5-1 and J is TRBJ2-1, with TRBD1 matching 12 bases. The V and J ends lost 4 bases and 0 bases, in that order; junction bases with no gene match: 5. CDR3 length equals 17 residues. Germline CDR1 SGHRS, CDR2 YFSETQ. The DNA for the CDR3 is TGCGCCAGCAGCCCCGGGACAGGGGGCGCCTCCTACAATGAGCAGTTCTTC. This encodes CASSPGTGGASYNEQFF.

The V and J genes are TRBV5-1 and TRBJ2-3; TRBD2 aligns across 10 bases. This CDR3 has 15 amino acids. With V trimmed by 4 bases and J by 3 bases, 5 bases remained unmatched. The germline gives CDR1 SGHRS, CDR2 YFSETQ. The CDR3 sequence is CASSNSGGTTDTQYF. CDR3 sequence (DNA): TGCGCCAGCAGCAATAGCGGGGGGACGACAGATACGCAGTATTTT.

J is TRBJ1-2 and V is TRBV5-4; D ambiguous. Trimming shortened V by 3 bases and J by 8 bases, and 17 bases separated the two germline ends. In germline, CDR1 is SGHNT, CDR2 YYREEE (reference sequence). CDR3 length: 14 amino acids. CDR3: CASSWGRAAGGYTF. The CDR3 DNA reads TGTGCCAGCAGCTGGGGTAGGGCGGCGGGCGGCTACACCTTC.

V and J are TRBV24-1 and TRBJ1-3; 8 bases fit TRBD1. Germline V gene sequence: CDR1 KGHDR, CDR2 SFDVKD. Germline trimming cut 4 bases from V and 6 bases from J; bases unmatched to any gene: 10. This CDR3 region has 16 residues. The CDR3 region has the DNA TGTGCCACCAGTGAATCTGGGACAGGCCATCAAAACACCATATATTTT. Translated, it gives CATSESGTGHQNTIYF.

The rearrangement joins TRBV4-3 to TRBJ1-6, with TRBD1 matching 9 bases. This CDR3 has 15 residues. V lost 1 base to trimming and J lost 9 bases; unmatched junction nucleotides: 4. Germline CDR1 and CDR2: LGHNA and YSLEER. CDR3 bases: TGCGCCAGCAGCCAAGTAGGGACAGGGCCTTCACCCCTCCACTTT. It yields the protein CASSQVGTGPSPLHF.

This clone occurred once. The gene calls are TRBV7-2 and TRBJ2-7; perhaps TRBD2 as D (6 bases). Deletions cut 8 bases from V and 4 bases from J, with 21 bases between. The CDR3 has 15 amino acids. The germline CDR1 and CDR2 sequences are SGHTA and FQGNSA. CDR3 in amino acids: CASDLFHGGGYEQYF. In DNA, the CDR3 is TGTGCCAGCGACTTATTTCACGGGGGAGGTTACGAGCAGTACTTC.

V gene TRBV5-1 combines with J gene TRBJ2-1; unclear D gene. The length of the CDR3 is 20 residues. Trimming cost V 2 bases and J 4 bases, with 28 bases left between them. Germline assignment: CDR1 SGHRS and CDR2 YFSETQ. CDR3 DNA: TGCGCCAGCAGCTTAACCCCGCAAGAACGGCGATACAGCTCTTACAATGAGCAGTTCTTC. It codes for CASSLTPQERRYSSYNEQFF.